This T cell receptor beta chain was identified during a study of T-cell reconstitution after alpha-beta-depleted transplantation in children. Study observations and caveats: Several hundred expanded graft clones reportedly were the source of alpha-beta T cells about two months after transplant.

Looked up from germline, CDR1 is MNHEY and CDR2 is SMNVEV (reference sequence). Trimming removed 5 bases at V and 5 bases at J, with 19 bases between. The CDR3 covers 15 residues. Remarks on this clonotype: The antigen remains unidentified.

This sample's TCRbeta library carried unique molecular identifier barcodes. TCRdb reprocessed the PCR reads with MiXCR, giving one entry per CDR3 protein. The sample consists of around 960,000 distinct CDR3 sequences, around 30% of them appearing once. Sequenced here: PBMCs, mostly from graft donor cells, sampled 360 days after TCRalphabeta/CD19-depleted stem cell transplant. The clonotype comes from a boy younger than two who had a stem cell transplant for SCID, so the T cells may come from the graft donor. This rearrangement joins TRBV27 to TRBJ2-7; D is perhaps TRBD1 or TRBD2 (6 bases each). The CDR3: CASSTNGRGPNEQYF. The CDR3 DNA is TGTGCCAGCAGTACTAACGGTCGGGGGCCCAACGAGCAGTACTTC.